Sequencing of this TCR beta chain was carried out in a study of Ad26.COV2.S vaccination and SARS-CoV-2 variants (dated by TCRdb to the early 2020s). Regarding the research as a whole: Vaccine-arm donors came from COV1001, a multicentre, randomized, double-blind, placebo-controlled phase I-IIa trial of Ad26.COV2.S in healthy adults. TCRbeta repertoire sequencing was used to assess the specificity and breadth of SARS-CoV-2-reactive T cell receptors after Ad26.COV2.S vaccination. Trial participants were randomized into five groups of five, in which low-dose or high-dose Ad26.COV2.S was given once or twice, or placebo was given on both occasions. Ad26.COV2.S was administered intramuscularly at a dose of 5x10^10 or 1x10^11 viral particles, either as one shot or as two shots given 56 days apart. The TCR-sequenced set comprised around 30 samples: about 19 Ad26.COV2.S vaccine recipients, 5 placebo recipients and 8 SARS-CoV-2 convalescent individuals. Blinding of investigators to trial group allocation was maintained during experiments and outcome assessment.

TCRbeta CDR3 regions were sequenced with the immunoSEQ Assay. After extraction, genomic DNA underwent amplification by bias-controlled multiplex PCR, followed by high-throughput sequencing. The original pipeline was this. To quantify the absolute abundance of every unique TCRbeta CDR3 region, sequences were collapsed and filtered. Usable DNA was measured by amplifying reference genes present in all nucleated cells, and TCRbeta template counts were normalized to that usable DNA to estimate T cell fraction. Repertoire TCRs were annotated as SARS-CoV-2-specific when V gene, CDR3 amino acid sequence and J gene were exactly matched to a known reactive TCR set. The reference SARS-CoV-2 TCR set was derived from MIRA and filtered for enrichment in COVID-19-positive ImmuneCODE repertoires, a step that removed public or cross-reactive TCRs. Drawing on the MIRA antigens, annotated TCRs were analysed further at the level of specific ORF or position within ORF. Breadth was defined as annotated unique rearrangements over total unique productive rearrangements; depth was the summed frequency of those rearrangements. TCR breadth was compared between groups using two-sided Wilcoxon rank-sum tests. This immuneACCESS table, as held by TCRdb, lists in-frame sequences with V and J called but not all clones. Of the missing ones, under half trace to an unresolved V gene in checked studies; the others have no known cause. V and J calls and clone size come straight from that table; D and trimming were deduced from the DNA. This sample lists around 400,000 clones; 90% were detected once. The ten largest make up 12% of the sample.

V is shortened by 5 bases, J by 5 bases, and the region joining them spans 11 bases. Based on the germline V gene (reference sequence), the CDR1 and CDR2 sequences are SGHKS and YYEKEE. From cysteine to phenylalanine, the CDR3 is 13 amino acids long. Only the CDR3 DNA stays, 39 bases, in frame from base 1. Per the publication, the treatment or condition label means: roughly 20 received Ad26.COV2.S at low or high dose, single or two shots; about 5 received placebo; per-sample allocation not given. For vaccine and placebo recipients, the sequenced repertoires came from samples collected on day 63 after the first injection. Between 29 July and 7 August 2020, Cohort 1b enrolled 25 adults aged 18-55 years at one site in Boston, USA. Ad26.COV2.S was a replication-incompetent adenovirus type 26 vector that expressed a prefusion-stabilized SARS-CoV-2 spike protein derived from the original Wuhan strain.

Beyond this particular receptor, the publication reports: The authors noted that total T cell responses may have been underestimated by the TCR breadth and depth analyses. After vaccination, substantial breadth of spike-specific CD8+ and CD4+ T cell responses was reported. Comparable non-spike TCR breadth was observed between vaccine and placebo recipients, consistent with only spike being contained in the vaccine. The study was not powered to compare responses between vaccine doses or regimens. Ad26.COV2.S recipients had higher spike-specific TCR breadth than placebo recipients (P = 0.0014).

A remark on this clone: Its recognized antigen is unknown. No base quality information exists; no much larger clone differs at one position.

The sequence was collected from a person between 18 and 65 years old who received the Ad26.COV2.S COVID-19 vaccine or a placebo. Recombination linked TRBV5-5 to TRBJ2-1, with no confidently assigned D gene. Sequenced material: peripheral blood, taken in a trial of Ad26.COV2.S vaccine versus placebo. The CDR3 region reads CASSLTSDNEQFF. The nucleotide sequence reads TGTGCCAGCAGTTTGACCTCTGACAATGAGCAGTTCTTC.